The 32 T cell receptor beta chains in this list originate from one sample, sequenced in a study of blood T cell repertoires in COVID-19. Measured with immunoSEQ multiplex PCR; TCRdb has only the in-frame clones, and not every one. The sample yields approximately 200,000 clones, 88% seen once. Sequenced: peripheral blood. Receptors originate from a man younger than 35 with active or convalescent COVID-19.

In this sample, this clone turned up a few times. Other DNA sequences of this sample code for an identical CDR3. The chain employs TRBV18 and TRBJ1-1, with no clear D. CDR3 length: 13 amino acids. Per the germline V gene, CDR1 is KGHSH and CDR2 is LQKENI. V lost 2 bases to trimming and J lost 1 base, with 5 bases between them. CDR3 protein: CASSPSGNTEAFF. As DNA, the CDR3 is TGTGCCAGCTCACCATCGGGGAACACTGAAGCTTTCTTT. Variable domain in full (rest from reference TRBV18 and TRBJ1-1): NAGVMQNPRHLVRRRGQEARLRCSPMKGHSHVYWYRQLPEEGLKFMVYLQKENIIDESGMPKERFSAEFPKEGPSILRIQQVVRGDSAAYFCASSPSGNTEAFFGQGTRLTVV.

This chain joins TRBV28 and TRBJ2-7; 10 nucleotides align to TRBD2. Germline lookup yields CDR1 MDHEN and CDR2 SYDVKM. CDR3 size: 18 residues. Trimming cost V 2 bases and J 3 bases; bases outside gene matches: 13. The CDR3 region is CASSLTGHLAGGFYEQYF. The CDR3 DNA follows: TGTGCCAGCAGTTTAACGGGACATTTAGCGGGAGGCTTCTACGAGCAGTACTTC.

The genes are TRBV28 and TRBJ1-5, with TRBD1 matching over 8 bases. CDR3 length equals 16 residues. Trimming took 2 bases from V and 3 from J; bases not matched to a gene: 6. CDR1 and CDR2 (germline): MDHEN, SYDVKM. The CDR3 loop reads CASSLLTGVNNQPQHF. In nucleotides, the CDR3 is TGTGCCAGCAGTTTACTGACAGGGGTCAACAATCAGCCCCAGCATTTT.

This clone was counted only a few times. The gene calls are TRBV4-2 and TRBJ1-1; D perhaps matches TRBD1 (5 bases). The CDR3 extends over 13 amino acids. With 1 base removed from V and 3 bases from J, the gap between germline ends came to 6 bases. The germline CDR1 and CDR2 sequences are LGHNA and YNFKEQ. The CDR3 spells CASSQARDTEAFF. CDR3 coding DNA: TGTGCCAGCAGCCAAGCCAGGGACACTGAAGCTTTCTTT.

V is TRBV10-1 and J is TRBJ2-2; weak D call: TRBD2 (5 bases). Germline CDR1 WNHNN, CDR2 SYGVQD (reference sequence). The germline V and J ends were trimmed by 3 bases and 1 base, with 12 bases remaining between them. This CDR3 has 16 residues. The chain's CDR3 is CASSDRLQKNTGELFF. The CDR3 nucleotides read TGCGCCAGCAGTGACCGACTACAGAAGAACACCGGGGAGCTGTTTTTT.

The chain links TRBV4-3 to TRBJ2-1, with 7 nucleotides matching TRBD1. The CDR3 contains 16 residues. In germline, CDR1 is LGHNA, CDR2 YSLEER. V gave up 3 bases and J gave up 7 bases; unmatched junction bases: 12. This chain's CDR3 is CASSQSSGTAPNEQFF. In nucleotides, the CDR3 is TGCGCCAGCAGCCAGTCCTCCGGGACAGCCCCGAATGAGCAGTTCTTC.

The CDR3 DNA reads TGTGCCTGGACTCCTAACACAGATACGCAGTATTTT. This sequence encodes CAWTPNTDTQYF. The V gene is TRBV30, the J gene TRBJ2-3; D uncertain. Germline CDR1 and CDR2: GTSNPN and SVGIG (reference sequence). The CDR3 consists of 12 residues. V was pared by 4 bases and J by 2 bases, with 7 bases between. Supplemented by reference TRBV30 and TRBJ2-3, the full variable domain reads SQTIHQWPATLVQPVGSPLSLECTVEGTSNPNLYWYRQAAGRGLQLLFYSVGIGQISSEVPQNLSASRPQDRQFILSSKKLLLSDSGFYLCAWTPNTDTQYFGPGTRLTVL.

The chain joins TRBV7-6 to TRBJ2-2, with TRBD1 as a possible D gene (5 bases). The V end was cut by 5 bases, the J end by 3 bases, with 16 bases between. Germline V gene sequence: CDR1 SGHVS, CDR2 FNYEAQ. The CDR3 is 16 residues long. CDR3: CASSHLDGADTGELFF. The CDR3 DNA is TGTGCCAGCAGCCACCTCGATGGGGCGGACACCGGGGAGCTGTTTTTT.

This rearrangement joins TRBV28 to TRBJ1-2, with 7 bases matching TRBD1. The CDR3 runs 15 residues. Unmatched junction bases numbered 14, after V lost 10 bases and J lost 3 bases. Looked up from germline, CDR1 is MDHEN and CDR2 is SYDVKM. The CDR3 DNA reads as TGTGCCACCCACTCAGGGGGGCGCATCGACTATGGCTACACCTTC. Translation gives CATHSGGRIDYGYTF.

This chain links TRBV6-4 with TRBJ1-2; the D gene is possibly TRBD1 (6 bases). CDR3 length: 10 amino acids. From germline, CDR1 is MRHNA and CDR2 SNTAGT. The ends were cut back, 9 bases at V and 8 bases at J, with 10 bases in the middle. CDR3 in DNA: TGTGCCAGACAGGGCCCCGGCTACACCTTC. Its protein product is CARQGPGYTF.

The chain employs TRBV29-1 and TRBJ1-1; 7 bases line up with TRBD1. The V segment lost 5 bases and the J segment 1 base; nucleotides outside the gene matches: 4. CDR3 length equals 13 residues. The germline gives CDR1 SQVTM, CDR2 ANQGSEA. The CDR3 sequence is CSVQTGTNTEAFF. CDR3 DNA: TGCAGCGTTCAGACAGGGACGAACACTGAAGCTTTCTTT.

The gene calls are TRBV5-1 and TRBJ2-3; a possible D gene is TRBD1 (5 bases). This CDR3 is built from 15 residues. V lost 4 bases to trimming and J lost 3 bases, with 15 bases between them. Per the germline V gene, CDR1 is SGHRS and CDR2 is YFSETQ. The DNA for the CDR3 is TGCGCCAGCAGCCCACCAACAGGAACTACAGATACGCAGTATTTT. Protein sequence: CASSPPTGTTDTQYF.

This clone was detected only a few times. The gene calls are TRBV11-3 and TRBJ2-2, with 15 bases lining up with TRBD2. J lost 0 bases, V lost 2 bases, and 7 bases had no gene match. The germline V gene has CDR1 SGHNT and CDR2 YENEEA. CDR3 length: 20 amino acids. CDR3 coding DNA: TGTGCCAGCAGCTTACAATGGGGACTAGCGGGAGGATCGAACACCGGGGAGCTGTTTTTT. Translation gives CASSLQWGLAGGSNTGELFF.

V gene TRBV4-1 combines with J gene TRBJ1-2; 12 bases align to TRBD1. This CDR3 is 15 amino acids long. Losses at the gene ends were 3 bases for V and 6 bases for J; bases not matched to a gene: 5. Germline V gives CDR1 MGHRA, CDR2 YSYEKL. The CDR3 here is CASSQLGQGAHGYTF. In nucleotides, the CDR3 is TGCGCCAGCAGCCAGTTGGGACAGGGGGCCCATGGCTACACCTTC.

The CDR3 DNA reads as TGTGCCAGCCTTTCCGGGGGCCAAGAGACCCAGTACTTC. It yields the protein CASLSGGQETQYF. The J gene is TRBJ2-5, the V gene TRBV12-3 or TRBV12-4, with a tentative D call TRBD2 (6 bases). Trimming removed 8 bases from V and 1 base from J, with 11 bases in between. This CDR3 is 13 amino acids long.

The J gene is TRBJ2-2, the V gene TRBV5-5; D not resolved. CDR3 length: 15 residues. V gave up 0 bases and J gave up 1 base, with 7 bases separating them. Germline V gene sequence: CDR1 SGHKS, CDR2 YYEKEE (reference sequence). The CDR3 DNA is TGTGCCAGCAGCTTGGCCCAGGTGAACACCGGGGAGCTGTTTTTT. Translation: CASSLAQVNTGELFF.

This clone was picked up a small number of times. The chain links TRBV7-8 to TRBJ2-1, with a weak D call TRBD1 (5 bases). This CDR3 comprises 16 residues. V lost 0 bases and J lost 3, with 12 bases in between. Germline V gene data show CDR1 as SGHVS and CDR2 as FQNEAQ. The CDR3 reads CASSLAGQGGYNEQFF. In DNA, the CDR3 is TGTGCCAGCAGCTTAGCAGGTCAGGGTGGCTACAATGAGCAGTTCTTC.

The V gene is TRBV2, the J gene TRBJ1-6; 7 positions agree with TRBD1. After removal of 4 bases from V and 10 bases from J, the junction contained 10 bases not matched to a gene. The CDR3 contains 15 residues. CDR1 is SNHLY and CDR2 is FYNNEI in the germline V gene. The CDR3 sequence: CASSGGRGFGSPLHF. The CDR3 DNA reads as TGTGCCAGCAGTGGGGGCAGGGGGTTTGGGTCACCCCTCCACTTT.

CDR3: CASSYGLAGGDTQYF. The CDR3 nucleotides are TGTGCCAGCAGCTACGGACTAGCGGGAGGGGATACGCAGTATTTT. V is TRBV5-6 and J is TRBJ2-3, with 15 bases aligning to TRBD2. Germline CDR1 and CDR2: SGHDT and YYEEEE. The CDR3 extends over 15 amino acids. V lost 3 bases, J lost 6 bases, and 2 bases stayed unmatched.

The chain combines TRBV12-5 with TRBJ2-2; tentative D call: TRBD2 (6 bases). CDR1 is LGHNT and CDR2 is FRNRAP in the germline V gene. The CDR3 runs 15 residues. V gave up 3 bases and J gave up 3 bases, with 11 bases separating them. CDR3 coding DNA: TGTGCTAGTGGTTTTAGCGGAGGGGACACCGGGGAGCTGTTTTTT. It encodes CASGFSGGDTGELFF.

This rearrangement joins TRBV18 to TRBJ2-1; 10 bases agree with TRBD1. V shed 3 bases, J shed 5 bases, and the junction held 4 bases outside the gene matches. Germline V gives CDR1 KGHSH, CDR2 LQKENI. The CDR3 consists of 15 residues. CDR3 protein: CASSPDRGAHNEQFF. In DNA form, the CDR3 reads TGTGCCAGCTCACCGGACAGGGGGGCCCACAATGAGCAGTTCTTC.

The V and J genes are TRBV6-5 and TRBJ2-1; 7 bases are a match to TRBD1. Germline CDR1 reads MNHEY; CDR2 reads SVGAGI. With 7 bases clipped from V and 6 bases from J, the junction kept 6 bases outside the gene matches. This CDR3 is 13 amino acids long. The CDR3 loop reads CASNPGGINEQFF. The CDR3, as DNA: TGTGCCAGCAACCCAGGGGGAATCAATGAGCAGTTCTTC.

V is TRBV5-1 and J is TRBJ1-3, with 7 bases fitting TRBD1. Germline-derived CDR1 and CDR2 are SGHRS and YFSETQ. V lost 4 bases to trimming and J lost 0 bases; unmatched junction nucleotides: 7. The CDR3 is 16 residues long. The CDR3 DNA follows: TGCGCCAGCAGCCAAGGGGACAGAAGCTCTGGAAACACCATATATTTT. It yields the protein CASSQGDRSSGNTIYF.

V is TRBV28 and J is TRBJ1-2, with a possible D match to TRBD1 (6 bases). The CDR3 sequence is 13 residues long. Germline CDR1 is MDHEN and CDR2 is SYDVKM. V dropped 6 bases and J dropped 3 bases, with 11 bases sitting between them. In DNA form, the CDR3 reads TGTGCCAGCAGACAGGACAGCGACTATGGCTACACCTTC. This encodes CASRQDSDYGYTF.

The rearrangement uses TRBV6-5 and TRBJ1-3, with D uncertain. V gave up 6 bases and J gave up 3 bases, with 12 bases separating them. Germline CDR1 MNHEY, CDR2 SVGAGI. The CDR3 spans 14 residues. The CDR3, as DNA: TGTGCCAGCAGCTCCGGGAAAAATGGAAACACCATATATTTT. Translating it yields CASSSGKNGNTIYF.

This chain joins TRBV28 and TRBJ2-7; 8 positions agree with TRBD2. Trimming took 5 bases from V and 2 from J; bases not matched to a gene: 5. In germline, CDR1 is MDHEN, CDR2 SYDVKM. The CDR3 covers 14 residues. CDR3 coding DNA: TGTGCCAGCAGTCCACTAGCGGCCACCTACGAGCAGTACTTC. Residues: CASSPLAATYEQYF.

The rearrangement uses TRBV5-1 and TRBJ2-3; possibly TRBD1 for D (5 bases). Germline-derived CDR1 and CDR2 are SGHRS and YFSETQ. The CDR3 consists of 17 residues. Deletions cut 3 bases from V and 0 bases from J, with 17 bases between. DNA of the CDR3: TGCGCCAGCAGCTATAACAGGACCGGAGATAGCACAGATACGCAGTATTTT. Protein sequence: CASSYNRTGDSTDTQYF.

The chain recombines TRBV29-1 with TRBJ1-2; 8 positions match TRBD1. The CDR3 contains 11 residues. Germline CDR1 SQVTM, CDR2 ANQGSEA. The CDR3 reads CSARGPYGYTF. The CDR3 DNA reads as TGCAGTGCCAGGGGGCCCTATGGCTACACCTTC.

The chain has TRBV14 and TRBJ2-5; perhaps TRBD2 as D (6 bases). CDR1 and CDR2 (germline): SGHDN, FVKESK. With 4 bases removed from V and 5 bases from J, the gap between germline ends came to 8 bases. The CDR3 loop spans 12 amino acids. The CDR3 DNA sequence: TGTGCCAGCAGCCTACGGGGGGAGACCCAGTACTTC. Protein sequence: CASSLRGETQYF.

V usage is TRBV4-2 and J usage is TRBJ2-7; possible D gene TRBD2, 5 bases. This CDR3 is 16 amino acids long. CDR1 LGHNA and CDR2 YNFKEQ come from the germline V gene. V lost 1 base and J lost 2, with 15 bases in between. CDR3 nucleotides: TGTGCCAGCAGCCAAGGTAACGGCGGGCGGGCCTACGAGCAGTACTTC. Amino acid sequence: CASSQGNGGRAYEQYF.

The chain employs TRBV28 and TRBJ1-1, with 7 bases identical to TRBD1. Germline lookup yields CDR1 MDHEN and CDR2 SYDVKM. The CDR3 extends over 15 amino acids. The junction had 6 bases not matched to a gene; V was cut back by 2 bases and J by 3 bases. The CDR3 bases are TGTGCCAGCAGTTTAGGGCCCACAGGGGACACTGAAGCTTTCTTT. Protein: CASSLGPTGDTEAFF.

The chain joins TRBV28 to TRBJ2-3; 9 nucleotides agree with TRBD1. The CDR3 consists of 16 residues. Trimming at V came to 6 bases and at J to 4 bases, leaving 11 bases not matched to a gene. Germline CDR1 is MDHEN and CDR2 is SYDVKM. CDR3 in amino acids: CASSQLLQGAADTQYF. The CDR3 coding sequence is TGTGCCAGCAGCCAACTTCTACAGGGGGCGGCAGATACGCAGTATTTT.